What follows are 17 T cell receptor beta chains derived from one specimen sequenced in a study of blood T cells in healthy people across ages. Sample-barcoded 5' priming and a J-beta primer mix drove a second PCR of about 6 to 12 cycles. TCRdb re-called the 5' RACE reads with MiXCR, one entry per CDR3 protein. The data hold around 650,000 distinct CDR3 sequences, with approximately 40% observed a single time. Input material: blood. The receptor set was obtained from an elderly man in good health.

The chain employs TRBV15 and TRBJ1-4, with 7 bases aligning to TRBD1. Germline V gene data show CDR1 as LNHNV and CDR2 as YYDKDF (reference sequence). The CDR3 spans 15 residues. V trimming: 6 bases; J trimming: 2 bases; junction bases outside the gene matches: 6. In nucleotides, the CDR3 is TGTGCCACCAGACATACGGGACAGACTAATGAAAAACTGTTTTTT. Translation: CATRHTGQTNEKLFF.

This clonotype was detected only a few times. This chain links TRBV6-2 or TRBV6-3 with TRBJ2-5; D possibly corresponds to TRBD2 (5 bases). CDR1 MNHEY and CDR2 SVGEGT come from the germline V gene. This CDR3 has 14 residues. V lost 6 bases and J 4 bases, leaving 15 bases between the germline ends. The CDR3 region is CASRSAAGGETQYF. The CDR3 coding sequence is TGTGCCAGCAGGTCCGCCGCGGGTGGAGAGACCCAGTACTTC.

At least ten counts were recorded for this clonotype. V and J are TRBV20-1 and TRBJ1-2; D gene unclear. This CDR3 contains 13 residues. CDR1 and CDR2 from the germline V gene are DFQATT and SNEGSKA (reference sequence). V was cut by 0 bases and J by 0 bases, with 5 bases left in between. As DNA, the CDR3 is TGCAGTGCTAGAGATCCCGCTAACTATGGCTACACCTTC. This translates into CSARDPANYGYTF.

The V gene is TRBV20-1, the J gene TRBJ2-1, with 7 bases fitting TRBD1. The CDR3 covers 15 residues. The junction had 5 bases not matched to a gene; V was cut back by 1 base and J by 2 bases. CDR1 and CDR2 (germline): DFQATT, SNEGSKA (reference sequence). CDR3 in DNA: TGCAGTGCTAGAGCTAGGGGGCTAGCCTACAATGAGCAGTTCTTC. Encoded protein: CSARARGLAYNEQFF.

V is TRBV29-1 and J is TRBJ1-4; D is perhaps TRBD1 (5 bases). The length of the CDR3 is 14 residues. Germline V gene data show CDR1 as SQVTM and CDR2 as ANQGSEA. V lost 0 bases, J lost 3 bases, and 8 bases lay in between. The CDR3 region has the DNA TGCAGCGTTGAAGACAGACAGTCTAATGAAAAACTGTTTTTT. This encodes CSVEDRQSNEKLFF.

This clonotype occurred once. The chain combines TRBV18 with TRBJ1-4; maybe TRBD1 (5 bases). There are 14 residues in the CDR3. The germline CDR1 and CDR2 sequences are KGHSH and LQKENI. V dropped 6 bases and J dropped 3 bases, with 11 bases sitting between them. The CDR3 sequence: CASSPGKANEKLFF. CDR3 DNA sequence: TGTGCCAGCTCCCCAGGGAAAGCTAATGAAAAACTGTTTTTT.

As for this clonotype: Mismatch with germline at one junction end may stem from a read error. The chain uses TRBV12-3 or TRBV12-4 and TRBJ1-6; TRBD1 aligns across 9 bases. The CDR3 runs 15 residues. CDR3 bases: TGTGCCAGCAGTTTATGGACAGGGGCCAATTCACCCCCCCACTTT. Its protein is CASSLWTGANSPPHF.

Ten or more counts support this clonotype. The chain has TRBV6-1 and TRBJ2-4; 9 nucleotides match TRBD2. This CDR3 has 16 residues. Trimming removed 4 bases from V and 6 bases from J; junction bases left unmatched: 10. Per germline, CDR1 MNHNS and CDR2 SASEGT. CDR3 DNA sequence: TGTGCCAGCAGTGGGGGACGAGCGGGAGGTGGAAACATTCAGTACTTC. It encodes CASSGGRAGGGNIQYF.

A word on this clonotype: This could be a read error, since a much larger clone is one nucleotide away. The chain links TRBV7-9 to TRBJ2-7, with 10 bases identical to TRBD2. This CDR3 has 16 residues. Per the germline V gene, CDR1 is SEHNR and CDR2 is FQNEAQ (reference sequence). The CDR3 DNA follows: TGTGCCAGCAACTTAGATCTAGCGGGAGTGGTCTACGAGCAGTACTTC. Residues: CASNLDLAGVVYEQYF.

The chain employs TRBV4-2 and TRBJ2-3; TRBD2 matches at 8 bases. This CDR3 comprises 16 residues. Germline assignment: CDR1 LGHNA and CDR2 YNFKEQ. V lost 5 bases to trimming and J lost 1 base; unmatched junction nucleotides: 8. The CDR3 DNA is TGTGCCAGCAGCTTAGCGGGGAGGCAGGGCACAGATACGCAGTATTTT. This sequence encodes CASSLAGRQGTDTQYF.

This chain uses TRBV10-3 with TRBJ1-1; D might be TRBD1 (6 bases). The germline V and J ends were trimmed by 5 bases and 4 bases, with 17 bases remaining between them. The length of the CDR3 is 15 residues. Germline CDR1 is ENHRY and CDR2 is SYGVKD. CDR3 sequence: CAISPDSSRGTEAFF. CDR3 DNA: TGTGCCATCAGTCCGGACAGTTCGCGTGGCACTGAAGCTTTCTTT.

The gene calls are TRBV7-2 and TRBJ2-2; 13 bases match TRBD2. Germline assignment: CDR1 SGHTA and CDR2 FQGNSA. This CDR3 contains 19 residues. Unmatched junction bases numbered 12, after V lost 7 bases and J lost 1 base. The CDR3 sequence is CASTPSGLAGALNTGELFF. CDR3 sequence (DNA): TGTGCCAGCACCCCCTCTGGACTAGCGGGGGCCCTGAACACCGGGGAGCTGTTTTTT.

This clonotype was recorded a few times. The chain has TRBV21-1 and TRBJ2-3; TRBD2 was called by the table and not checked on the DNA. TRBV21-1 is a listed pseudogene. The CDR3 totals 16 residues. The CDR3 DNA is TGTGCCAGCAGCAAAGCTTCGGCAGGGTCAGCCGATACGCAGTATTTT. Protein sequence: CASSKASAGSADTQYF.

CDR3 protein: CSAPMMDTQYF. CDR3 coding DNA: TGCAGTGCTCCTATGATGGATACGCAGTATTTT. The chain is built from TRBV20-1 and TRBJ2-3; unclear D gene. The CDR3 contains 11 residues. Per germline, CDR1 DFQATT and CDR2 SNEGSKA (reference sequence). Trimming stripped 5 bases from V and 6 bases from J, with 9 bases between.

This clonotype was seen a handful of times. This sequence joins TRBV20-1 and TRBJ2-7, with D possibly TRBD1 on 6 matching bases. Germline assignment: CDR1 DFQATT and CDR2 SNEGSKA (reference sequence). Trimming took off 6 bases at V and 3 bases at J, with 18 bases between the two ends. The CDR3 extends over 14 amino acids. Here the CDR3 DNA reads TGCAGTGCAACCGGGACACGGCAGGACTACGAGCAGTACTTC. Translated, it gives CSATGTRQDYEQYF.

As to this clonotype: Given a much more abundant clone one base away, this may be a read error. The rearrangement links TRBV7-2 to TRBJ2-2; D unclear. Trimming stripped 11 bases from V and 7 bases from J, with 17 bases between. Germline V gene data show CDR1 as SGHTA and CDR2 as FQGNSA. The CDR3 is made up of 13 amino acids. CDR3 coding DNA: TGTGCCGGCATGCCAGTCGTGGGCGGGGAGCTGTTTTTT. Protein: CAGMPVVGGELFF.

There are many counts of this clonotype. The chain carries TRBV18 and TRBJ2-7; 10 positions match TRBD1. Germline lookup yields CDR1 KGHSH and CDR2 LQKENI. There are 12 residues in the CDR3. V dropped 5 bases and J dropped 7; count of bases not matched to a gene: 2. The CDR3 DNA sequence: TGTGCCAGCTCAAGACAGGGGGCTGAGCAGTACTTC. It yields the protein CASSRQGAEQYF.